This T cell receptor (beta chain) was retrieved from a study of T cell responses to AZD1222 COVID-19 vaccine. In germline, CDR1 is MGHDK, CDR2 SYGVNS. The CDR3 runs to 14 residues. V was pared by 1 base and J by 8 bases, with 11 bases between. Sequencing was performed with immunoSEQ multiplex PCR; in TCRdb, only in-frame clones are kept and a portion is missing. The repertoire consists of approximately 170,000 clones, with roughly nine tenths occurring once and the leading ten covering roughly 6.9%. The TCR originated in an adult in good health. The V and J genes are TRBV25-1 and TRBJ1-4; no definite D call. Sequenced material: peripheral blood, taken on day 0 of AZD1222 vaccination. This CDR3 reads CASSESVFKEKLFF. In DNA form, the CDR3 reads TGTGCCAGCAGTGAATCTGTCTTTAAGGAAAAACTGTTTTTT.